The 6 T cell receptor beta chains presented below share a single source sample, sequenced in a study of T-cell reconstitution after alpha-beta-depleted transplantation in children. The authors prepared the TCRbeta library with unique molecular identifiers. MiXCR was run by TCRdb on the PCR reads, yielding one entry per CDR3 protein. The table has 200,000 to 250,000 distinct CDR3 sequences, approximately 8.4% seen once. The sequences come from PBMCs, mostly from graft donor cells, collected 360 days after TCRalphabeta/CD19-depleted stem cell transplant. The receptors originated from a male patient between 2 and 10 years old who had a stem cell transplant for acute myeloid leukemia, so the T cells may come from the graft donor.

This clonotype has a handful of counts. The chain has TRBV20-1 and TRBJ1-1; D is uncertain. CDR3 length: 12 amino acids. Trimming removed 4 bases at V and 1 base at J, with 7 bases between. Germline V lookup: CDR1 DFQATT, CDR2 SNEGSKA (reference sequence). CDR3 in DNA: TGCAGTGCTATAGACCAGAACACTGAAGCTTTCTTT. It is translated as CSAIDQNTEAFF.

At least ten counts were recorded for this clonotype. J is TRBJ2-1 and V is TRBV29-1; 13 nucleotides align to TRBD2. V gave up 7 bases and J gave up 4 bases; unmatched junction bases: 7. CDR1 SQVTM and CDR2 ANQGSEA come from the germline V gene. CDR3 length equals 15 residues. CDR3 sequence (DNA): TGCAGCGCCGTACTAGCGGGGGGGCCATACAATGAGCAGTTCTTC. The encoded protein is CSAVLAGGPYNEQFF.

This clonotype has just a few counts. The chain carries TRBV7-9 and TRBJ2-5; D not resolved. V was shortened by 5 bases and J by 5 bases, with 15 bases between the two germline ends. Per germline, CDR1 SEHNR and CDR2 FQNEAQ (reference sequence). This CDR3 has 14 residues. CDR3 bases: TGTGCCAGCAGCCCCCGCTCGGACGGCGAGACCCAGTACTTC. Its translation: CASSPRSDGETQYF.

In this sample, this clonotype turned up many times. This chain links TRBV5-1 with TRBJ1-1, with TRBD1 matching 10 bases. J was trimmed by 3 bases and V by 4 bases; bases with no gene match: 3. CDR3 size: 14 residues. Germline loops: CDR1 SGHRS, CDR2 YFSETQ. The CDR3 region has the DNA TGCGCCAGCAGCCCCGGGACAGGGGACACTGAAGCTTTCTTT. It is translated as CASSPGTGDTEAFF.

This clonotype has at least ten counts. V is TRBV6-5 and J is TRBJ2-5, with TRBD2 identical over 7 bases. The CDR3 is 16 residues long. The germline V gene encodes CDR1 MNHEY and CDR2 SVGAGI. The junction had 8 bases not matched to a gene; V was cut back by 3 bases and J by 1 base. The CDR3 coding sequence is TGTGCCAGCAGTTATGGCCCTAGCGGAGCCCAAGAGACCCAGTACTTC. It encodes CASSYGPSGAQETQYF.

Only a few counts were recorded for this clonotype. CDR3 coding DNA: TGTGCCAGCAGTTCCGACAGGGGACCTTATAATTCACCCCTCCACTTT. Protein sequence: CASSSDRGPYNSPLHF. The V call is TRBV6-5, the J call TRBJ1-6, with 8 bases matching TRBD1. The length of the CDR3 is 16 residues. V lost 4 bases and J lost 4; bases outside the gene matches: 6. Looked up from germline, CDR1 is MNHEY and CDR2 is SVGAGI.